The rows below give T cell receptor beta chains drawn from one sample of a study of PD-1 and CTLA-4 blockade in melanoma. Using immunoSEQ multiplex PCR, the repertoire was profiled, and TCRdb retains in-frame clones only, with some absent. The table includes about 31,000 clones, approximately 90% detected once. The sequenced sample was CD8+ T cells from peripheral blood, obtained from a patient given anti-PD-1 treatment. Receptor source: a human donor with melanoma. The CDR3 runs from the conserved cysteine through the conserved F or W. A D gene is named only where the DNA matches it firmly. Expanded clones are given a class, and other clones once, few, many or no size at all.

clone_size: .
j_call: TRBJ1-2
v_call: TRBV18
d_call: .
cdr3_aa: CASSPGELYGYTF
cdr3_nt: TGTGCCAGCTCACCGGGAGAGCTCTATGGCTACACCTTC

clone_size: .
j_call: TRBJ1-4
v_call: TRBV18
d_call: .
cdr3_aa: CASSAYGSNEKLFF
cdr3_nt: TGTGCCAGCTCAGCATACGGATCTAATGAAAAACTGTTTTTT

clone_size: .
j_call: TRBJ1-5
v_call: TRBV27
d_call: TRBD1
cdr3_aa: CASATGGAGQPQHF
cdr3_nt: TGTGCCAGCGCGACAGGGGGCGCCGGACAGCCCCAGCATTTT

clone_size: .
j_call: TRBJ2-7
v_call: TRBV27
d_call: .
cdr3_aa: CASAGGRTYEQYF
cdr3_nt: TGTGCCAGCGCCGGGGGCAGGACCTACGAGCAGTACTTC

clone_size: .
j_call: TRBJ2-2
v_call: TRBV12-3/TRBV12-4
d_call: .
cdr3_aa: CASSNTGELFF
cdr3_nt: TGTGCCAGCAGTAACACCGGGGAGCTGTTTTTT

clone_size: .
j_call: TRBJ1-5
v_call: TRBV28
d_call: TRBD1
cdr3_aa: CASSFGTAGQPQHF
cdr3_nt: TGTGCCAGCAGTTTTGGGACAGCCGGTCAGCCCCAGCATTTT

clone_size: .
j_call: TRBJ1-6
v_call: TRBV12-3/TRBV12-4
d_call: .
cdr3_aa: CASSLLGSPLHF
cdr3_nt: TGTGCCAGCAGTTTGTTGGGTTCACCCCTCCACTTT

clone_size: .
j_call: TRBJ2-1
v_call: TRBV7-8
d_call: .
cdr3_aa: CASSLEGTGSYNEQFF
cdr3_nt: TGTGCCAGCAGCTTAGAAGGGACTGGCTCCTACAATGAGCAGTTCTTC

clone_size: .
j_call: TRBJ1-5
v_call: TRBV27
d_call: .
cdr3_aa: CASGLGLNQPQHF
cdr3_nt: TGTGCCAGCGGGCTAGGTCTGAATCAGCCCCAGCATTTT

clone_size: .
j_call: TRBJ2-1
v_call: TRBV11-1
d_call: TRBD2
cdr3_aa: CASSGGLAGKDEQFF
cdr3_nt: TGTGCCAGCAGCGGGGGACTAGCGGGAAAGGATGAGCAGTTCTTC

clone_size: .
j_call: TRBJ2-1
v_call: TRBV4-1
d_call: TRBD2
cdr3_aa: CASSQDIRLAVPWGSYNEQFF
cdr3_nt: TGCGCCAGCAGCCAAGATATCAGGCTAGCGGTCCCCTGGGGCTCCTACAATGAGCAGTTCTTC

clone_size: once
j_call: TRBJ1-1
v_call: TRBV28
d_call: .
cdr3_aa: CASRGKPEAFF
cdr3_nt: TGTGCCAGCAGGGGGAAACCTGAAGCTTTCTTT

clone_size: .
j_call: TRBJ1-6
v_call: TRBV9
d_call: .
cdr3_aa: CASSVEGGGSPLHF
cdr3_nt: TGTGCCAGCAGCGTAGAGGGGGGAGGATCACCCCTCCACTTT

clone_size: .
j_call: TRBJ1-5
v_call: TRBV5-5
d_call: .
cdr3_aa: CASSLGQYSNQPQHF
cdr3_nt: TGTGCCAGCAGCTTGGGACAGTATAGCAATCAGCCCCAGCATTTT

clone_size: .
j_call: TRBJ2-1
v_call: TRBV6-5
d_call: TRBD2
cdr3_aa: CASSYILAGGDEQFF
cdr3_nt: TGTGCCAGCAGTTACATACTAGCGGGAGGTGATGAGCAGTTCTTC

clone_size: .
j_call: TRBJ2-2
v_call: TRBV5-5
d_call: TRBD1
cdr3_aa: CASSTDRANTGELFF
cdr3_nt: TGTGCCAGCAGCACTGACAGGGCGAACACCGGGGAGCTGTTTTTT

clone_size: .
j_call: TRBJ1-4
v_call: TRBV4-2
d_call: TRBD1
cdr3_aa: CASSQDPTGELKLFF
cdr3_nt: TGTGCCAGCAGCCAAGACCCGACAGGGGAGTTAAAACTGTTTTTT

clone_size: .
j_call: TRBJ2-5
v_call: TRBV12-3/TRBV12-4
d_call: .
cdr3_aa: CASSLDSRETQYF
cdr3_nt: TGTGCCAGCAGTCTGGACTCCCGGGAGACCCAGTACTTC

clone_size: .
j_call: TRBJ2-4
v_call: TRBV27
d_call: TRBD2
cdr3_aa: CASRLAGGQNIQYF
cdr3_nt: TGTGCCAGCAGGTTAGCGGGGGGGCAGAACATTCAGTACTTC

clone_size: .
j_call: TRBJ1-1
v_call: TRBV7-9
d_call: .
cdr3_aa: CASSPDETANTEAFF
cdr3_nt: TGTGCCAGCAGCCCAGACGAGACGGCAAACACTGAAGCTTTCTTT

clone_size: .
j_call: TRBJ2-7
v_call: TRBV15
d_call: .
cdr3_aa: CATSRDSFSYEQYF
cdr3_nt: TGTGCCACCAGCAGGGACAGTTTTTCCTACGAGCAGTACTTC

clone_size: .
j_call: TRBJ1-5
v_call: TRBV19
d_call: .
cdr3_aa: CASSISSGSSSANQPQHF
cdr3_nt: TGTGCCAGTAGTATAAGCTCGGGGAGCTCCAGCGCTAATCAGCCCCAGCATTTT

clone_size: .
j_call: TRBJ1-1
v_call: TRBV10-3
d_call: .
cdr3_aa: CAISESGQQNTEAFF
cdr3_nt: TGTGCCATCAGTGAGTCCGGACAGCAGAACACTGAAGCTTTCTTT

clone_size: .
j_call: TRBJ2-1
v_call: TRBV15
d_call: TRBD2
cdr3_aa: CATSFGTSERQFF
cdr3_nt: TGTGCCACCAGTTTTGGGACTAGTGAGAGGCAGTTCTTC

clone_size: once
j_call: TRBJ2-2
v_call: TRBV24-1
d_call: .
cdr3_aa: CATSDFGGELFF
cdr3_nt: TGTGCCACCAGTGATTTTGGCGGGGAGCTGTTTTTT

clone_size: few
j_call: TRBJ1-1
v_call: TRBV5-1
d_call: TRBD1
cdr3_aa: CASSKGQGMNTEAFF
cdr3_nt: TGCGCCAGCAGCAAAGGACAGGGAATGAACACTGAAGCTTTCTTT

clone_size: once
j_call: TRBJ1-3
v_call: TRBV6-1
d_call: TRBD1
cdr3_aa: CASSDGTGSSGNTIYF
cdr3_nt: TGTGCCAGCAGTGATGGGACAGGGAGCTCTGGAAACACCATATATTTT

clone_size: once
j_call: TRBJ2-3
v_call: TRBV28
d_call: .
cdr3_aa: CASSSDRPSTDTQYF
cdr3_nt: TGTGCCAGCAGTTCCGACAGGCCGAGCACAGATACGCAGTATTTT

clone_size: .
j_call: TRBJ1-2
v_call: TRBV6-2/TRBV6-3
d_call: .
cdr3_aa: CASSQNLEGYTF
cdr3_nt: TGTGCCAGCAGCCAAAATTTGGAAGGCTACACCTTC

clone_size: once
j_call: TRBJ2-1
v_call: TRBV27
d_call: TRBD1
cdr3_aa: CASSLDRDYNEQFF
cdr3_nt: TGTGCCAGCAGTCTCGACAGGGACTACAATGAGCAGTTCTTC

clone_size: .
j_call: TRBJ2-7
v_call: TRBV3-1/TRBV3-2
d_call: TRBD2
cdr3_aa: CASSQGWAGGAYEQYF
cdr3_nt: TGTGCCAGCAGCCAAGGGTGGGCGGGAGGCGCCTACGAGCAGTACTTC

clone_size: .
j_call: TRBJ1-2
v_call: TRBV5-1
d_call: .
cdr3_aa: CASSSGSANYGYTF
cdr3_nt: TGCGCCAGCAGCTCGGGCTCAGCTAACTATGGCTACACCTTC

clone_size: .
j_call: TRBJ2-3
v_call: TRBV9
d_call: .
cdr3_aa: CASSAGGGSTDTQYF
cdr3_nt: TGTGCCAGCAGCGCCGGAGGGGGGAGCACAGATACGCAGTATTTT

clone_size: .
j_call: TRBJ1-5
v_call: TRBV6-5
d_call: .
cdr3_aa: CASGDLGRNQPQHF
cdr3_nt: TGTGCCAGCGGGGACCTGGGACGCAATCAGCCCCAGCATTTT

clone_size: .
j_call: TRBJ1-1
v_call: TRBV27
d_call: .
cdr3_aa: CASSGQQAEAFF
cdr3_nt: TGTGCCAGCAGTGGGCAACAGGCTGAAGCTTTCTTT

clone_size: once
j_call: TRBJ2-1
v_call: TRBV29-1
d_call: .
cdr3_aa: CSVDAPVGLIADWRRSSYNEQFF
cdr3_nt: TGCAGCGTTGACGCCCCAGTCGGGTTAATAGCGGACTGGCGTAGGAGCTCCTACAATGAGCAGTTCTTC

clone_size: once
j_call: TRBJ1-5
v_call: TRBV19
d_call: .
cdr3_aa: CASSIEEGARQPQHF
cdr3_nt: TGTGCCAGTAGTATAGAAGAAGGGGCCCGTCAGCCCCAGCATTTT

clone_size: .
j_call: TRBJ2-3
v_call: TRBV5-6
d_call: .
cdr3_aa: CASSLGDTQYF
cdr3_nt: TGTGCCAGCAGCTTGGGAGATACGCAGTATTTT

clone_size: .
j_call: TRBJ2-2
v_call: TRBV11-3
d_call: TRBD2
cdr3_aa: CASSLRAPGGGELFF
cdr3_nt: TGTGCCAGCAGTTTGCGGGCACCGGGGGGCGGGGAGCTGTTTTTT

clone_size: .
j_call: TRBJ1-2
v_call: TRBV6-5
d_call: .
cdr3_aa: CASSYGFNYGYTF
cdr3_nt: TGTGCCAGCAGTTACGGCTTTAACTATGGCTACACCTTC

clone_size: .
j_call: TRBJ2-7
v_call: TRBV28
d_call: TRBD1
cdr3_aa: CASSSRTGHYEQYF
cdr3_nt: TGTGCCAGCAGTTCGCGGACAGGGCACTACGAGCAGTACTTC

clone_size: .
j_call: TRBJ2-7
v_call: TRBV5-6
d_call: .
cdr3_aa: CASRGGTAFGQYF
cdr3_nt: TGTGCCAGCAGGGGGGGGACAGCCTTTGGGCAGTACTTC

clone_size: .
j_call: TRBJ2-7
v_call: TRBV19
d_call: TRBD1
cdr3_aa: CASMDRDRGYEQYF
cdr3_nt: TGTGCCAGTATGGACCGGGACAGAGGCTACGAGCAGTACTTC

clone_size: once
j_call: TRBJ2-7
v_call: TRBV2
d_call: .
cdr3_aa: CASKGVQGPRSYEQYF
cdr3_nt: TGTGCCAGCAAAGGGGTCCAGGGGCCCAGGTCCTACGAGCAGTACTTC

clone_size: .
j_call: TRBJ1-1
v_call: TRBV6-5
d_call: .
cdr3_aa: CASSYSGGSNTEAFF
cdr3_nt: TGTGCCAGCAGTTACTCTGGGGGGAGTAACACTGAAGCTTTCTTT